Listed here are 31 T cell receptor beta chains from one sample, sequenced in a study of T cells in Graves' hyperthyroidism and ophthalmopathy. Amplification of TCR beta CDR3 regions was performed using RNA transcripts as template. The HTBI primer set was used in a first-round RT-PCR of the TCR CDR3. TCRdb fed the multiplex PCR reads into MiXCR, producing one record per CDR3 protein. This table holds about 290,000 distinct CDR3 sequences, about an eighth found once. Input material: blood. Source of these receptors: a woman between 35 and 50 years old with Graves' hyperthyroidism.

This clonotype appeared many times. This rearrangement joins TRBV12-3 or TRBV12-4 to TRBJ2-1; a possible D gene is TRBD1 (5 bases). The length of the CDR3 is 15 residues. The V end lost 3 bases, the J end lost 6 bases, and 15 bases lay between the germline ends. In DNA, the CDR3 is TGTGCCAGCAGTTTTGGTACAGGCGGTTTCAATGAGCAGTTCTTC. Encoded protein: CASSFGTGGFNEQFF.

This clonotype turned up a few times. The J gene is TRBJ2-3, the V gene TRBV3-1; D call uncertain. V was clipped by 4 bases and J by 0 bases, with 14 bases between them. The CDR3 is 16 amino acids. Per germline, CDR1 LGHDT and CDR2 YNNKEL (reference sequence). CDR3 DNA sequence: TGTGCCAGCAGCCCCGTCGGCGGTTCTAGCACAGATACGCAGTATTTT. It encodes CASSPVGGSSTDTQYF.

This clonotype showed up many times. The chain employs TRBV2 and TRBJ1-2; 7 bases line up with TRBD1. The CDR3 extends over 14 amino acids. Germline V gives CDR1 SNHLY, CDR2 FYNNEI. After removal of 5 bases from V and 7 bases from J, the junction contained 10 bases not matched to a gene. The CDR3 nucleotides are TGTGCCAGCAGTCCCCAGACAGGGAGAGGTGGCTACACCTTC. The encoded protein is CASSPQTGRGGYTF.

This clonotype appeared many times. V gene TRBV3-1 combines with J gene TRBJ2-5; D remains ambiguous. V lost 4 bases to trimming and J lost 5 bases, with 14 bases between them. Germline V gene data show CDR1 as LGHDT and CDR2 as YNNKEL (reference sequence). This CDR3 has 14 residues. CDR3 in amino acids: CASSPQELVETQYF. CDR3 bases: TGTGCCAGCAGCCCGCAGGAATTAGTCGAGACCCAGTACTTC.

This clonotype has a count of ten or more. V and J are TRBV2 and TRBJ1-4; D gene ambiguous. V lost 2 bases to trimming and J lost 0 bases, with 7 bases between them. Germline assignment: CDR1 SNHLY and CDR2 FYNNEI. The CDR3 consists of 15 residues. DNA for the CDR3: TGTGCCAGCAGTGAATTGGTTGCAACTAATGAAAAACTGTTTTTT. This gives the protein CASSELVATNEKLFF.

This clonotype was detected ten times or more. The J gene is TRBJ1-4, the V gene TRBV12-3 or TRBV12-4; a possible D gene is TRBD1 (6 bases). The V and J ends lost 6 bases and 0 bases respectively, with 14 bases between them. CDR3 length equals 16 residues. The CDR3 loop is CASSPRQVSTNEKLFF. The DNA for the CDR3 is TGTGCCAGCAGCCCTCGACAGGTATCAACTAATGAAAAACTGTTTTTT.

This clonotype was seen ten or more times. The gene calls are TRBV2 and TRBJ1-6; TRBD1 aligns across 8 bases. The CDR3 extends over 15 amino acids. The trim removed 6 bases at V and 5 bases at J, leaving 6 bases unmatched. CDR1 is SNHLY, CDR2 FYNNEI, per germline. CDR3 in DNA: TGTGCCAGCAGCGACCAGGGGGCTCATAATTCACCCCTCCACTTT. It codes for CASSDQGAHNSPLHF.

This clonotype came up a few times. V gene TRBV5-1 combines with J gene TRBJ2-2, with 7 nucleotides matching TRBD2. The germline CDR1 and CDR2 sequences are SGHRS and YFSETQ. Losses at the gene ends were 0 bases for V and 1 base for J; bases not matched to a gene: 0. The CDR3 sequence is 15 residues long. CDR3 in DNA: TGCGCCAGCAGCTTGGGCGGGAGGAACACCGGGGAGCTGTTTTTT. Protein product: CASSLGGRNTGELFF.

The rearrangement joins TRBV5-4 to TRBJ1-1; the D is unclear. CDR3 size: 12 residues. Germline V gene sequence: CDR1 SGHNT, CDR2 YYREEE (reference sequence). V was trimmed by 5 bases and J by 3 bases, leaving 8 bases between them. The CDR3 loop reads CASRGTDTEAFF. CDR3 in DNA: TGTGCCAGCAGGGGAACGGACACTGAAGCTTTCTTT.

This clonotype has a handful of counts. CDR3: CASSPPNRGAEAFF. In DNA, the CDR3 is TGTGCCAGCAGCCCCCCTAATAGGGGGGCTGAAGCTTTCTTT. The chain couples TRBV7-9 to TRBJ1-1, with D perhaps TRBD1 (6 bases). Germline V gene lookup returns CDR1 SEHNR and CDR2 FQNEAQ (reference sequence). Between the trimmed V and J ends, which lost 5 bases and 6 bases, there was a span of 16 bases. The CDR3 covers 14 residues.

The chain joins TRBV2 to TRBJ2-1; D possibly matches TRBD1 or TRBD2 (5 bases each). Germline CDR1 is SNHLY and CDR2 is FYNNEI. The CDR3 is 14 residues long. V lost 7 bases and J 3 bases, leaving 13 bases between the germline ends. For the CDR3, the DNA is TGTGCCAGCAATCCAGGGACCGTCTACAATGAGCAGTTCTTC. As protein: CASNPGTVYNEQFF.

This clonotype was seen ten or more times. The V call is TRBV2, the J call TRBJ2-3; possibly TRBD2 for D (6 bases). V shed 8 bases and J shed 1 base, with 13 bases lying between them. The length of the CDR3 is 14 residues. Germline V CDR1 and CDR2: SNHLY, FYNNEI. The CDR3 sequence is CASASGARTDTQYF. CDR3 bases: TGTGCCAGCGCTTCGGGAGCCCGCACAGATACGCAGTATTTT.

In its sample, this clonotype was seen many times. V and J are TRBV11-3 and TRBJ2-1, with D perhaps matching TRBD2 (6 bases). The V gene's germline CDR1 is SGHNT and CDR2 YENEEA. The CDR3 runs to 15 residues. V was pared by 0 bases and J by 0 bases, with 6 bases between. CDR3 DNA: TGTGCCAGCAGCTTAGACGGGAGCTCCTACAATGAGCAGTTCTTC. It translates to CASSLDGSSYNEQFF.

The chain has TRBV29-1 and TRBJ1-4; the D is unclear. CDR1 is SQVTM, CDR2 ANQGSEA, per germline. The CDR3 is made up of 12 amino acids. The ends were cut back, 7 bases at V and 0 bases at J, with 6 bases in the middle. The DNA of the CDR3 is TGCAGCGGGGGATCAACTAATGAAAAACTGTTTTTT. Its translation: CSGGSTNEKLFF.

Ten or more counts support this clonotype. The rearrangement links TRBV4-1 to TRBJ2-5; TRBD1 aligns across 12 bases. This CDR3 comprises 16 residues. In germline, CDR1 is MGHRA, CDR2 YSYEKL. The V and J ends lost 3 bases and 3 bases, in that order; junction bases with no gene match: 5. The CDR3 here is CASSQGQGAREETQYF. The CDR3 nucleotides are TGCGCCAGCAGCCAGGGACAGGGGGCGAGGGAAGAGACCCAGTACTTC.

As regards this clonotype: A much larger clone sits a single nucleotide away, making a read error possible. The V and J genes are TRBV28 and TRBJ2-2; D gene unclear. Germline CDR1 is MDHEN and CDR2 is SYDVKM. The CDR3 loop spans 14 amino acids. This CDR3 reads CVSTRRSDTGELFF. CDR3 bases: TGTGTCAGCACCCGAAGGTCGGACACCGGGGAGCTGTTTTTT.

This clonotype was counted ten times or more. This chain uses TRBV28 with TRBJ2-7; tentatively, D is TRBD1 (5 bases). This CDR3 region has 12 residues. CDR1 and CDR2 from the germline V gene are MDHEN and SYDVKM. Trimming took off 6 bases at V and 3 bases at J, with 9 bases between the two ends. As DNA, the CDR3 is TGTGCCAGCAGCATCACAGGCTACGAGCAGTACTTC. Encoded protein: CASSITGYEQYF.

In this sample, this clonotype turned up many times. The V and J genes are TRBV7-3 and TRBJ2-5; no reliable D call. CDR1 is SGHTA, CDR2 FQGTGA, per germline. The CDR3 has 13 amino acids. V dropped 3 bases and J dropped 3 bases, with 8 bases sitting between them. The CDR3 nucleotides are TGTGCCAGCAGCTTCGACGGCGAAGAGACCCAGTACTTC. It codes for CASSFDGEETQYF.

This clonotype was seen many times. The rearrangement joins TRBV2 to TRBJ1-4, with 8 bases aligning to TRBD1. The trim removed 7 bases at V and 8 bases at J, leaving 9 bases unmatched. The CDR3 consists of 14 residues. Germline CDR1 and CDR2: SNHLY and FYNNEI. The CDR3 DNA sequence: TGTGCCAGCAAGGCACAGGGGGGGGAGGAAAAACTGTTTTTT. It specifies CASKAQGGEEKLFF.

This clonotype appeared many times. This chain joins TRBV3-1 and TRBJ1-2; D perhaps matches TRBD1 (5 bases). Between the trimmed V and J ends, which lost 4 bases and 5 bases, there was a span of 14 bases. The CDR3 contains 14 residues. Germline lookup yields CDR1 LGHDT and CDR2 YNNKEL (reference sequence). CDR3 in amino acids: CASSPGIGGYGYTF. The DNA for the CDR3 is TGTGCCAGCAGCCCAGGAATCGGGGGTTATGGCTACACCTTC.

At least ten counts were recorded for this clonotype. This sequence joins TRBV12-3 or TRBV12-4 and TRBJ1-4; D is uncertain. The CDR3 length is 13 residues. Trimming removed 6 bases from V and 4 bases from J, with 9 bases in between. The CDR3 here is CASSPDHNEKLFF. CDR3 nucleotides: TGTGCCAGCAGCCCGGACCATAATGAAAAACTGTTTTTT.

This clonotype was recorded a few times. The chain combines TRBV5-5 with TRBJ2-4, with 7 bases that match TRBD2. V shed 4 bases, J shed 6 bases, and the junction held 19 bases outside the gene matches. The CDR3 runs 18 residues. Germline-derived CDR1 and CDR2 are SGHKS and YYEKEE (reference sequence). The CDR3 spells CASSPHQRGGPRGNIQYF. Here the CDR3 DNA reads TGTGCCAGCAGCCCGCACCAGCGGGGAGGCCCCAGAGGAAACATTCAGTACTTC.

The rearrangement joins TRBV5-6 to TRBJ2-7; a weak D match, TRBD2 (5 bases). The CDR3 contains 14 residues. The V gene's germline CDR1 is SGHDT and CDR2 YYEEEE. The V end lost 0 bases, the J end lost 6 bases, and 13 bases lay between the germline ends. The chain's CDR3 is CASSLASGMGEQYF. The CDR3 DNA reads TGTGCCAGCAGCTTGGCCTCGGGAATGGGCGAGCAGTACTTC.

As for this clonotype: Given a much more abundant clone one base away, this may be a read error. V usage is TRBV10-3 and J usage is TRBJ1-1; TRBD1 might be the D (6 bases). The CDR3 length is 15 residues. Germline V lookup: CDR1 ENHRY, CDR2 SYGVKD. The CDR3 DNA follows: TGTACCATCAGTGAGACGCCCCCAGGGGTTGGTGAAGCTTTCTTT. This translates into CTISETPPGVGEAFF.

This clonotype was seen many times. J is TRBJ2-1 and V is TRBV6-2 or TRBV6-3, with D possibly being TRBD2 (6 bases). Trimming cost V 5 bases and J 4 bases, with 15 bases left between them. Per the germline V gene, CDR1 is MNHEY and CDR2 is SVGEGT. The length of the CDR3 is 15 residues. The CDR3 reads CASSPGVAAYNEQFF. The CDR3, as DNA: TGTGCCAGCAGTCCGGGAGTAGCAGCGTACAATGAGCAGTTCTTC.

This clonotype showed up many times. The CDR3 region is CASSLSGTGGLAQHF. The DNA for the CDR3 is TGTGCCAGCAGTTTATCAGGGACAGGGGGTTTGGCCCAGCATTTT. V is TRBV28 and J is TRBJ1-5; 11 bases are shared with TRBD1. Per germline, CDR1 MDHEN and CDR2 SYDVKM. The CDR3 contains 15 residues. J gave up 11 bases and V 1 base, and 7 bases lay outside the gene matches.

This clonotype was found many times. The chain links TRBV11-2 to TRBJ2-2; weak D call: TRBD1 (5 bases). V gave up 1 base and J gave up 6 bases, with 24 bases separating them. This CDR3 is built from 19 residues. The germline CDR1 and CDR2 sequences are SGHAT and FQNNGV. The DNA for the CDR3 is TGTGCCAGCAGCTTAGTCGGACCAACCGGTTCGGCAGGGTCCGGGGAGCTGTTTTTT. Amino acids: CASSLVGPTGSAGSGELFF. The whole variable domain, remainder taken from reference TRBV11-2 and TRBJ2-2, is EAGVAQSPRYKIIEKRQSVAFWCNPISGHATLYWYQQILGQGPKLLIQFQNNGVVDDSQLPKDRFSAERLKGVDSTLKIQPAKLEDSAVYLCASSLVGPTGSAGSGELFFGEGSRLTVL.

This clonotype appeared many times. This rearrangement joins TRBV20-1 to TRBJ1-3; TRBD1 aligns across 8 bases. The germline V gene has CDR1 DFQATT and CDR2 SNEGSKA (reference sequence). The trim removed 0 bases at V and 0 bases at J, leaving 7 bases unmatched. The CDR3 consists of 17 residues. CDR3 loop: CSARDPGQGHSGNTIYF. For the CDR3, the DNA is TGCAGTGCTAGAGATCCAGGACAGGGCCACTCTGGAAACACCATATATTTT.

This clonotype has ten or more counts. The chain recombines TRBV3-1 with TRBJ2-5; D is unresolved. With 4 bases removed from V and 5 bases from J, the gap between germline ends came to 8 bases. The germline CDR1 and CDR2 sequences are LGHDT and YNNKEL (reference sequence). The CDR3 has 12 residues. CDR3 sequence: CASSRFGETQYF. In DNA, the CDR3 is TGTGCCAGCAGCCGCTTTGGGGAGACCCAGTACTTC.

This clonotype was found many times. CDR3 region: CASSEGGGEGLNYGYTF. The CDR3, as DNA: TGTGCCAGCAGTGAGGGGGGGGGAGAGGGTTTGAACTATGGCTACACCTTC. This chain links TRBV2 with TRBJ1-2; D might be TRBD1 (5 bases). V lost 3 bases to trimming and J lost 2 bases, with 19 bases between them. The CDR3 spans 17 residues. CDR1 is SNHLY, CDR2 FYNNEI, per germline.

The chain recombines TRBV9 with TRBJ2-2; TRBD2 agrees at 13 bases. Germline V CDR1 and CDR2: SGDLS, YYNGEE. The CDR3 spans 17 residues. V lost 0 bases to trimming and J lost 7 bases; unmatched junction nucleotides: 6. CDR3 coding DNA: TGTGCCAGCAGCGTAGGGTTGGGACTAGCGGGACACGGGGAGCTGTTTTTT. This sequence encodes CASSVGLGLAGHGELFF.